A selection of T cell receptor beta chains follows, all from one sample in a study of blood T cell repertoires in COVID-19. Profiling relied on immunoSEQ multiplex PCR, and the TCRdb table lists in-frame clones only, not all of them. The table lists about 380,000 clones, approximately 81% of them singletons, with 3% to 4% in the top ten. The sequenced sample was peripheral blood. The receptors originated from a young woman with acute or convalescent COVID-19. Both conserved end residues are part of each CDR3. A D gene is named only where the DNA matches it firmly. Expanded clones are given a class, and other clones once, few, many or no size at all.

size	V	D	J	DNA	CDR3
once	TRBV5-6	TRBD1	TRBJ1-3	TGTGCCAGCAGCCAGGGGGGATCGGGAAACACCATATATTTT	CASSQGGSGNTIYF
NA	TRBV7-9	TRBD1	TRBJ1-6	TGTGCCAGCAGTTGGGACAGTTATAATTCACCCCTCCACTTT	CASSWDSYNSPLHF
NA	TRBV6-5	NA	TRBJ1-6	TGTGCCAGCAGCCCCGGCCCGGAGAGTTCACCCCTCCACTTT	CASSPGPESSPLHF
once	TRBV20-1	NA	TRBJ2-1	TGCAGTGTTGGACAGTATGAGCAGTTCTTC	CSVGQYEQFF
NA	TRBV11-2	TRBD1	TRBJ2-7	TGTGCCAGCAGCTTAGAATGGACAGGGGGCGTACCGACCTACGAGCAGTACTTC	CASSLEWTGGVPTYEQYF
NA	TRBV5-6	TRBD2	TRBJ2-5	TGTGCCAGCAGCTTCACTAGCGGAGGTCAAGAGACCCAGTACTTC	CASSFTSGGQETQYF
NA	TRBV5-6	NA	TRBJ1-2	TGTGCCAGCAGCCCATGGGAGTCTGGATATGGCTACACCTTC	CASSPWESGYGYTF
once	TRBV7-3	TRBD1	TRBJ2-1	TGTGCCAGCAGCTTAACCTGGGGTTCAGGGGGACACGAGCAGTTCTTC	CASSLTWGSGGHEQFF
NA	TRBV19	TRBD1	TRBJ1-1	TGTGCCAGTAGTATTAAGGAGGGGGCGCGAGCTTTCTTT	CASSIKEGARAFF
NA	TRBV5-4	NA	TRBJ1-2	TGTGCCAGCAGCTACCAGGGAACCCAATATGGCTACACCTTC	CASSYQGTQYGYTF
few	TRBV12-3/TRBV12-4	NA	TRBJ1-1	TGTGCCAGCAGCCAGCGGCGAAACACTGAAGCTTTCTTT	CASSQRRNTEAFF
NA	TRBV7-9	NA	TRBJ1-2	TGTGCCAGCAGCTCTCAGGGTTATGGCTACACCTTC	CASSSQGYGYTF
NA	TRBV9	TRBD2	TRBJ2-5	TGTGCCAGCAGCTCCAGGACTAGCGGAAAAGAGACCCAGTACTTC	CASSSRTSGKETQYF
NA	TRBV28	NA	TRBJ2-5	TGTGCCAGCACCGATTACGCGGAGACCCAGTACTTC	CASTDYAETQYF
NA	TRBV6-5	NA	TRBJ1-2	TGTGCCTCCCGGGGGGCGACAGTAATCTATGGCTACACCTTC	CASRGATVIYGYTF
NA	TRBV19	NA	TRBJ1-5	TGTGCCAGTAAAACAGGGCTCCAGCCCCAGCATTTT	CASKTGLQPQHF
NA	TRBV19	TRBD1	TRBJ1-2	TGTGCCAGTAGTACCGGACAGGCGGCCGCCTGGTATGGCTACACCTTC	CASSTGQAAAWYGYTF
NA	TRBV6-5	NA	TRBJ1-2	TGTGCCAGCAGTTACTCCGAGGACTTTTTCGGCTACACCTTC	CASSYSEDFFGYTF
NA	TRBV7-8	TRBD2	TRBJ2-2	TGTGCCAGCAGTTCTCGAGCGGGGGCTATTACCGGGGAGCTGTTTTTT	CASSSRAGAITGELFF
once	TRBV5-8	NA	TRBJ2-4	TGTGCCAGCAACCCTCCAACAGGGTTTTTGACGGAAAACATTCAGTACTTC	CASNPPTGFLTENIQYF
NA	TRBV27	NA	TRBJ2-2	TGTGCCAGCAGTTTGGCGGTCCGGACACCAGACAACACCGGGGAGCTGTTTTTT	CASSLAVRTPDNTGELFF
NA	TRBV2	TRBD1	TRBJ1-1	TGTGCCAGCCGGACAGGGAACACTGAAGCTTTCTTT	CASRTGNTEAFF